This TCR beta chain was profiled in a study of shared clonotypes between healthy human individuals (dated by TCRdb to 2020 to 2021). With regard to the full study: The cohort included three men and a couple of women between 18 and 49 years of age. For each donor, CD4 naive and CD4 memory were each run on three plates, CD8 naive on two plates, and CD8 memory on one plate. To estimate repertoire size and how much clonotype sharing occurs between individuals, the study deeply sequenced the blood TCR repertoires of several healthy adults. To increase sequencing depth and limit assay-specific biases, TCR repertoire library preparation and sequencing were carried out by different laboratories using diverse techniques. Per donor, leukapheresis produced somewhere between about 0.8 and 9.5 billion PBMCs. The study at large found these results: Rarefaction of sorted-subset datasets indicated incomplete sequencing despite the large sequencing depth. Clonotypes shared by all four sorted-subset donors showed higher generation probabilities than non-shared clonotypes. When a few donors were compared, the shared fraction of clonotypes was around 5% for naive CD4, about 4% for naive CD8, 2.3% for memory CD4, and 0.3% to 0.5% for memory CD8. Naive subsets generally had larger estimated clonotype richness than memory subsets did. Sampling was restricted to blood, and TCR repertoires in tissues likely differ from the TCR repertoires found in blood. Pairwise subsampling indicated that sequencing depth was expected to affect the degree of clonotype sharing among donors. The small number of donors limited the genetic and exposure-history diversity represented.

CD8 naive samples were obtained by positive selection for CCR7 among CD45RO-negative cells, yielding a CD45RA+CCR7+ population from which TemRA cells were excluded. The donors were healthy, HIV-negative adults with no recently reported acute infections or vaccinations. Every donor was a Caucasian adult living in Nashville, Tennessee, USA. Blood was collected by leukapheresis, and PBMCs were isolated by Ficoll-Histopaque density gradient centrifugation and then cryopreserved in liquid nitrogen vapor phase. Analytical flow cytometry was used to check the purity and quantity of every magnetically sorted T cell population. Genomic DNA was isolated from each sorted fraction and quantified by UV absorbance on a Nanodrop 2000c. From the cysteine through the phenylalanine, the CDR3 covers 12 amino acids. Of the read, only the CDR3 DNA is kept; its 36 bases are in frame from base 1. As encoded in the germline V gene (reference sequence), CDR1 is GTSNPN while CDR2 is SVGIG. V has 3 bases trimmed and J has 6 bases trimmed; junction bases matching no gene number 2.

TCR CDR3 regions were amplified from genomic DNA by multiplex PCR using the deep immunoSEQ assay. Extracted genomic DNA from each cell subset was distributed evenly across all wells of several immunoSEQ 96-well plates, and each plate was treated as a replicate. For sorted subsets, approximately 190 ng genomic DNA, equal to tens of thousands of T cell genomes, was loaded into each replicate PCR. Purified libraries were measured with a Qubit 3.0 fluorometer, size-checked on a Bioanalyzer 2100, and measured again with the KAPA Library Quantification kit. Every immunoSEQ 96-well plate was sequenced on a dedicated single-read 150-cycle Illumina NextSeq 550 flow cell. The authors processed their data as follows. The immunoSEQ output contained only junctional sequences without quality scores, so filtering could not match that applied to full-length reads. To assign V/J genes and CDR3, sequences were annotated against IMGT germline references using PyIR, a Python wrapper for IgBLAST v1.9. Reads with weak V/J assignments (E-value above 1e-6), missing CDR3, stop codons, out-of-frame junctions, or ambiguous translated residues were removed. V3J clonotypes were defined as sequences sharing the same inferred V gene, J gene, and CDR3 amino acid sequence. Percentage overlap between repertoires was computed as shared unique clonotypes divided by the size of the smaller repertoire. Repertoire richness was assessed with RTK rarefaction, the Chao1 estimator, and Recon v2.1 estimates of unobserved clonotypes. Generation probabilities for all TCRbeta clonotypes obtained by the gDNA method from four donors were computed using OLGA. The clones in this table, taken by TCRdb from immuneACCESS, are in-frame only. Not every clone is retained; where verified, under half of the shortfall comes from an unresolved V gene, and the cause of the rest is unknown. V and J calls and clone size are those listed in that table; D and trimming were worked out from the DNA. Present in this sample are hundreds of thousands of clones, around 96% of which were seen just once. The ten top clones hold more than 0.085% of the sample.

In the case of this clone: The antigen this receptor binds is unknown. The sample holds no much larger clone one base away, and base qualities are not on file.

This chain joins TRBV30 to TRBJ2-7; 10 bases in between match TRBD1. The receptor comes from a woman in her thirties in good health. Sequencing used naive CD8+ T cells sorted from blood. Per the publication, the cell subset or site label means: CD45RA+CCR7+. The CDR3 loop reads CAWRGQGFEQYF. The DNA sequence is TGTGCCTGGAGGGGACAGGGGTTCGAGCAGTACTTC.